The TCR beta chain under discussion was sequenced for a study of beta chain features in type 1 diabetes. This clone was seen more than once but under ten times. The antigen is unknown. After removal of 6 bases from V and 3 bases from J, the junction contained 3 bases not matched to a gene. CDR3 length: 14 amino acids. Germline V gives CDR1 SEHNR, CDR2 FQNEAQ (reference sequence). The entirety of the isolated RNA underwent reverse transcription, so expressed TCRB transcripts were sequenced. Profiling relied on immunoSEQ multiplex PCR, and the TCRdb table lists in-frame clones only, not all of them. The sample has around 650,000 clones, approximately 13% seen once. A CD45RO/CCR7/CD25/CD127/CD95/CD27 panel sorted naive, central memory, regulatory and stem cell-like memory CD4+ cells. Purity of each sorted population was above 95%. Study-wide results and caveats: Researchers report that Type 1 diabetes patients had moderately but significantly shorter TCRB CDR3s across all four CD4+ subsets. Researchers cautioned that cDNA sequencing could over-represent cells with high TCR expression.

The J gene is TRBJ2-5, the V gene TRBV7-9; 11 bases agree with TRBD2. Sequencing was performed on naive CD4+ T cells from blood. The receptor comes from a man younger than 40 with type 1 diabetes. CDR3 in amino acids: CASRTLAGEETQYF. CDR3 sequence (DNA): TGTGCCAGCAGGACACTAGCGGGGGAAGAGACCCAGTACTTC.